A selection of T cell receptor beta chains follows, all from one sample in a study of spatial heterogeneity in lung cancer. Using its own MiXCR run on the 5' RACE reads, TCRdb lists one record per CDR3 protein. The data contain about 38,000 distinct CDR3 sequences, 6.5% to 9% of them singletons. The specimen was PBMCs, collected at surgery. Receptor source: a male donor with early-stage non-small cell lung cancer. Both conserved end residues are part of each CDR3. D genes are given only for firm matches. Only part of the rows carry a size: once, few, many, or a class if the clone is expanded.

j_gene: TRBJ2-1
abundance: .
v_gene: TRBV20-1
d_gene: .
CDR3nt: TGCAGTGCTAGAGATAAGGAGGCAGTCGATCCGAGGGATGAGCAGTTCTTC
CDR3aa: CSARDKEAVDPRDEQFF

j_gene: TRBJ1-1
abundance: many
v_gene: TRBV12-3/TRBV12-4
d_gene: TRBD1
CDR3nt: TGTGCCAGCAGTAAAAACAGGGGCTACACTGAAGCTTTCTTT
CDR3aa: CASSKNRGYTEAFF

j_gene: TRBJ2-7
abundance: few
v_gene: TRBV29-1
d_gene: .
CDR3nt: TGCAGCGTTGAAGATCTTGATGGGGGCCCCTACGAGCAGTACTTC
CDR3aa: CSVEDLDGGPYEQYF

j_gene: TRBJ2-3
abundance: many
v_gene: TRBV20-1
d_gene: TRBD2
CDR3nt: TGCAGTGCTAGAGATCCGGGGGGGATACCAACGCAGTATTTT
CDR3aa: CSARDPGGIPTQYF

j_gene: TRBJ2-2
abundance: many
v_gene: TRBV20-1
d_gene: TRBD2
CDR3nt: TGCAGTGCTTTCCGGGGGGGTAACACCGGGGAGCTGTTTTTT
CDR3aa: CSAFRGGNTGELFF

j_gene: TRBJ2-1
abundance: .
v_gene: TRBV6-1
d_gene: .
CDR3nt: TGTGCCAGCAGTAGCAGTCACGTTCAGGGGTACAATGAGCAGTTCTTC
CDR3aa: CASSSSHVQGYNEQFF

j_gene: TRBJ2-5
abundance: .
v_gene: TRBV11-2
d_gene: .
CDR3nt: TGTGCCAGCAGCTTACCGGGGGTTTTGGAGACCCAGTACTTC
CDR3aa: CASSLPGVLETQYF

j_gene: TRBJ2-1
abundance: many
v_gene: TRBV3-1
d_gene: TRBD2
CDR3nt: TGTGCCAGCCACACCGGGGAGGGCAATGAGCAGTTCTTC
CDR3aa: CASHTGEGNEQFF

j_gene: TRBJ2-7
abundance: .
v_gene: TRBV12-3/TRBV12-4
d_gene: TRBD1
CDR3nt: TGTGCCAGCAGTGCGTGGGACAGGGTCCACGAGCAGTACTTC
CDR3aa: CASSAWDRVHEQYF

j_gene: TRBJ2-1
abundance: few
v_gene: TRBV27
d_gene: .
CDR3nt: TGTGCCAGCAGTCAACGAATAGAGGGCAATGAGCAGTTCTTC
CDR3aa: CASSQRIEGNEQFF

j_gene: TRBJ2-7
abundance: .
v_gene: TRBV20-1
d_gene: .
CDR3nt: TGCAGTGCTAGACTCGAGAATACCTACGAGCAGTACTTC
CDR3aa: CSARLENTYEQYF

j_gene: TRBJ2-2
abundance: few
v_gene: TRBV5-6
d_gene: .
CDR3nt: TGTGCCAGCAGCTTGCAGGGTGGCGGGGAGCTGTTTTTT
CDR3aa: CASSLQGGGELFF

j_gene: TRBJ1-5
abundance: .
v_gene: TRBV18
d_gene: TRBD1
CDR3nt: TGTGCCAGCTCCCTTCAGGGACAGGGATATCAGCCCCAGCATTTT
CDR3aa: CASSLQGQGYQPQHF

j_gene: TRBJ2-2
abundance: large
v_gene: TRBV29-1
d_gene: .
CDR3nt: TGCAGCGTTGAAGGTGGGGCGGGGCCCGCCGGGGAGCTGTTTTTT
CDR3aa: CSVEGGAGPAGELFF

j_gene: TRBJ2-3
abundance: many
v_gene: TRBV18
d_gene: TRBD2
CDR3nt: TGTGCCAGCTCACCTCCGGGACTAGCGGGGGGGCCTCCAGATACGCAGTATTTT
CDR3aa: CASSPPGLAGGPPDTQYF

j_gene: TRBJ2-2
abundance: many
v_gene: TRBV3-1
d_gene: TRBD2
CDR3nt: TGTGCCAGCAGCCAAACCCAATTAGCGGGAGTAGGCCCCGGGGAGCTGTTTTTT
CDR3aa: CASSQTQLAGVGPGELFF

j_gene: TRBJ2-1
abundance: few
v_gene: TRBV30
d_gene: .
CDR3nt: TGTGCCTGGAGCCCCGGGTTAGACAATGAGCAGTTCTTC
CDR3aa: CAWSPGLDNEQFF

j_gene: TRBJ2-1
abundance: many
v_gene: TRBV29-1
d_gene: .
CDR3nt: TGCAGCGCACCCACCTACAATGAGCAGTTCTTC
CDR3aa: CSAPTYNEQFF

j_gene: TRBJ2-1
abundance: many
v_gene: TRBV20-1
d_gene: TRBD2
CDR3nt: TGCAGTGCTAGAGATCTTGATAGGATACCGAGCGGGGATTACAATGAGCAGTTCTTC
CDR3aa: CSARDLDRIPSGDYNEQFF

j_gene: TRBJ1-2
abundance: many
v_gene: TRBV5-6
d_gene: .
CDR3nt: TGTGCCAGCAGCTTGAAACAGTATGGCTACACCTTC
CDR3aa: CASSLKQYGYTF

j_gene: TRBJ2-1
abundance: few
v_gene: TRBV9
d_gene: TRBD2
CDR3nt: TGTGCCAGCAGCGTAGAAGGCGGGAGTAGTAATGAGCAGTTCTTC
CDR3aa: CASSVEGGSSNEQFF

j_gene: TRBJ1-2
abundance: many
v_gene: TRBV3-1
d_gene: .
CDR3nt: TGTGCCAGCAGCCACGGAACAGAAGAATATGGCTACACCTTC
CDR3aa: CASSHGTEEYGYTF

j_gene: TRBJ2-1
abundance: many
v_gene: TRBV27
d_gene: .
CDR3nt: TGTGCCAGCAGTTTAAAATGGGAATCCTACAATGAGCAGTTCTTC
CDR3aa: CASSLKWESYNEQFF

j_gene: TRBJ1-2
abundance: few
v_gene: TRBV7-3
d_gene: .
CDR3nt: TGTGCCAGCAGCTTAAACCGGCAGGGAAGTGGCTACACCTTC
CDR3aa: CASSLNRQGSGYTF

j_gene: TRBJ2-1
abundance: many
v_gene: TRBV18
d_gene: .
CDR3nt: TGTGCCAGCTCACCATTCGACAGGGAGCAGTTCTTC
CDR3aa: CASSPFDREQFF

j_gene: TRBJ2-3
abundance: many
v_gene: TRBV2
d_gene: .
CDR3nt: TGTGCCAGCAGTCCTCCTTACACAGATACGCAGTATTTT
CDR3aa: CASSPPYTDTQYF

j_gene: TRBJ1-1
abundance: many
v_gene: TRBV29-1
d_gene: .
CDR3nt: TGCAGCGTTGACCCACAGGGAGAACTAGCTTTCTTT
CDR3aa: CSVDPQGELAFF

j_gene: TRBJ1-6
abundance: many
v_gene: TRBV12-3/TRBV12-4
d_gene: .
CDR3nt: TGTGCCAGCAGTTTTATGAAGGGGTTGTCACCCCTCCACTTT
CDR3aa: CASSFMKGLSPLHF

j_gene: TRBJ2-1
abundance: many
v_gene: TRBV27
d_gene: .
CDR3nt: TGTGCCAGCAGTACCCAATCTGGGGAAAGCTCCTACAATGAGCAGTTCTTC
CDR3aa: CASSTQSGESSYNEQFF

j_gene: TRBJ1-3
abundance: many
v_gene: TRBV5-4
d_gene: .
CDR3nt: TGTGCCAGCAGACCCCAGGGTACTGGAAACACCATATATTTT
CDR3aa: CASRPQGTGNTIYF

j_gene: TRBJ2-5
abundance: .
v_gene: TRBV7-2
d_gene: TRBD2
CDR3nt: TGTGCCAGCACCACTAGCGGGGGTGAGACCCAGTACTTC
CDR3aa: CASTTSGGETQYF

j_gene: TRBJ1-2
abundance: many
v_gene: TRBV7-9
d_gene: .
CDR3nt: TGTGCCAACAACCCTTCTGCGTCGCACACCTTC
CDR3aa: CANNPSASHTF

j_gene: TRBJ2-3
abundance: many
v_gene: TRBV2
d_gene: .
CDR3nt: TGTGCCAGCACCCCCCTGAGCGCTTCAGGGGATACGCAGTATTTT
CDR3aa: CASTPLSASGDTQYF

j_gene: TRBJ2-7
abundance: many
v_gene: TRBV29-1
d_gene: .
CDR3nt: TGCAGCGTTTACGACCAGTACGAGCAGTACTTC
CDR3aa: CSVYDQYEQYF

j_gene: TRBJ1-3
abundance: .
v_gene: TRBV6-2/TRBV6-3
d_gene: .
CDR3nt: TGTGCCAGCAGCCGCCTGGGACGGAACTCTGGAAACACCATATATTTT
CDR3aa: CASSRLGRNSGNTIYF

j_gene: TRBJ1-4
abundance: few
v_gene: TRBV3-1
d_gene: .
CDR3nt: TGTGCCAGCAGCCAAGGGTCCTTTAATGAAAAACTGTTTTTT
CDR3aa: CASSQGSFNEKLFF

j_gene: TRBJ2-1
abundance: few
v_gene: TRBV9
d_gene: .
CDR3nt: TGTGCCAGCAGCGCCAGGTGGAGCGAGCAGTTCTTC
CDR3aa: CASSARWSEQFF

j_gene: TRBJ2-5
abundance: .
v_gene: TRBV7-2
d_gene: .
CDR3nt: TGTGCCAGCAGCTTAGTTGGAACTCAAGAGACCCAGTACTTC
CDR3aa: CASSLVGTQETQYF

j_gene: TRBJ2-3
abundance: many
v_gene: TRBV20-1
d_gene: TRBD2
CDR3nt: TGCAGTGCCACAGACGGACTAGCGGGAGTAAATACGCAGTATTTT
CDR3aa: CSATDGLAGVNTQYF

j_gene: TRBJ2-1
abundance: few
v_gene: TRBV12-3/TRBV12-4
d_gene: TRBD2
CDR3nt: TGTGCCAGCAGAGTTCTAGCGGGGGCGGGTAATGAGCAGTTCTTC
CDR3aa: CASRVLAGAGNEQFF